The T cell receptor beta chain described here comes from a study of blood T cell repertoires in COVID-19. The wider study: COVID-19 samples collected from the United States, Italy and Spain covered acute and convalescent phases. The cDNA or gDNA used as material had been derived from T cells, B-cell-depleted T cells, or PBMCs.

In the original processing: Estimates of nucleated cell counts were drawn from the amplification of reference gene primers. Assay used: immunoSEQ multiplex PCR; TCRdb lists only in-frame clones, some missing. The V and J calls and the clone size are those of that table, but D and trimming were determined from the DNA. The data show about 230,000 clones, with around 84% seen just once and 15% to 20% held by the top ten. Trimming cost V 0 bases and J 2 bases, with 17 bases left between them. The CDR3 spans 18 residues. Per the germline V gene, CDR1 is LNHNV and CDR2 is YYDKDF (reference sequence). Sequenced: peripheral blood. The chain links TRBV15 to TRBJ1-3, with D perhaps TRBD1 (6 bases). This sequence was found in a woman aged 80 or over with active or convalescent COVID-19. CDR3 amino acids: CATSRDPIGQGTGNTIYF. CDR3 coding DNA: TGTGCCACCAGCAGAGATCCCATAGGGCAGGGGACTGGAAACACCATATATTTT.